A single sample gave rise to the 13 T cell receptor beta chains below, sequenced in a study of cytomegalovirus exposure and HLA in healthy donors. 13 Jbeta primers and 60 Vbeta primers were used for the PCR. Sequencing used immunoSEQ multiplex PCR; TCRdb keeps in-frame clones, though not all of them. The sample has tens of thousands of clones, and its top ten clones hold 4.5% to 5%. The sequencing input was PBMCs. These receptors came from a woman in her thirties or forties in good health and CMV-seropositive.

This chain joins TRBV19 and TRBJ2-5; 8 nucleotides match TRBD2. Germline CDR1 LNHDA, CDR2 SQIVND (reference sequence). CDR3 size: 17 residues. V lost 3 bases, J lost 1 base, and 10 bases stayed unmatched. The CDR3 loop reads CASSIGLTTSGQETQYF. CDR3 coding DNA: TGTGCCAGTAGTATTGGTCTAACCACTAGCGGCCAAGAGACCCAGTACTTC.

The chain couples TRBV9 to TRBJ2-5; the match to TRBD2 covers 9 bases. The germline CDR1 and CDR2 sequences are SGDLS and YYNGEE. This CDR3 spans 16 amino acids. V dropped 2 bases and J dropped 0; count of bases not matched to a gene: 5. In DNA, the CDR3 is TGTGCCAGCAGCGTTACTAGCGGGTCCGACCAAGAGACCCAGTACTTC. Translating gives CASSVTSGSDQETQYF.

This chain uses TRBV7-3 with TRBJ2-1; 11 nucleotides agree with TRBD2. Looked up from germline, CDR1 is SGHTA and CDR2 is FQGTGA. The CDR3 has 16 residues. With V trimmed by 4 bases and J by 8 bases, 10 bases remained unmatched. Written as DNA, the CDR3 is TGTGCCAGCAGCTACTATAGCGGGAGGGCCCTAGATGAGCAGTTCTTC. Encoded protein: CASSYYSGRALDEQFF. Drawing the rest from reference TRBV7-3 and TRBJ2-1, the complete variable domain is GAGVSQTPSNKVTEKGKYVELRCDPISGHTALYWYRQSLGQGPEFLIYFQGTGAADDSGLPNDRFFAVRPEGSVSTLKIQRTERGDSAVYLCASSYYSGRALDEQFFGPGTRLTVL.

The rearrangement joins TRBV6-1 to TRBJ2-6; possibly TRBD1 for D (5 bases). This CDR3 comprises 15 residues. Trimming cost V 10 bases and J 0 bases, with 13 bases left between them. Germline V gene data show CDR1 as MNHNS and CDR2 as SASEGT. This chain's CDR3 is CATGRALSGANVLTF. In DNA form, the CDR3 reads TGTGCCACGGGCAGGGCTCTCTCTGGGGCCAACGTCCTGACTTTC.

The gene calls are TRBV5-6 and TRBJ2-2, with 8 bases fitting TRBD1. Germline lookup yields CDR1 SGHDT and CDR2 YYEEEE. After removal of 0 bases from V and 0 bases from J, the junction contained 7 bases not matched to a gene. The CDR3 totals 18 residues. CDR3 in amino acids: CASSLARDRLANTGELFF. As DNA, the CDR3 is TGTGCCAGCAGCTTGGCTCGGGACAGGTTGGCGAACACCGGGGAGCTGTTTTTT.

The rearrangement joins TRBV12-5 to TRBJ2-5; D call uncertain. The V gene lost 4 bases and the J gene lost 2 bases, with 8 bases spanning the gap. The germline V gene has CDR1 LGHNT and CDR2 FRNRAP. This CDR3 contains 13 residues. CDR3 sequence reads: CASGYRAQETQYF. The DNA for the CDR3 is TGTGCTAGTGGTTATAGAGCACAAGAGACCCAGTACTTC.

The chain combines TRBV11-3 with TRBJ2-2; the D is unclear. The ends were cut back, 0 bases at V and 4 bases at J, with 3 bases in the middle. CDR3 size: 13 residues. Germline-derived CDR1 and CDR2 are SGHNT and YENEEA. The CDR3 protein is CASSLDLTGELFF. The CDR3 nucleotides read TGTGCCAGCAGCTTAGATCTCACCGGGGAGCTGTTTTTT.

The rearrangement links TRBV2 to TRBJ2-2, with 7 bases lining up with TRBD2. V was pared by 3 bases and J by 5 bases, with 18 bases of the junction left unmatched. The CDR3 has 19 amino acids. CDR1 and CDR2 (germline): SNHLY, FYNNEI. CDR3 coding DNA: TGTGCCAGCAGTGATCTCCCCTCTAGCGGCAGTCATGGGACCGGGGAGCTGTTTTTT. Translated: CASSDLPSSGSHGTGELFF.

The chain joins TRBV29-1 to TRBJ2-5; D is unresolved. This CDR3 comprises 11 residues. Germline-derived CDR1 and CDR2 are SQVTM and ANQGSEA. The V end lost 1 base, the J end lost 4 bases, and 4 bases lay between the germline ends. The CDR3 sequence is CSVEAGETQYF. Written as DNA, the CDR3 is TGCAGCGTTGAAGCAGGAGAGACCCAGTACTTC.

This chain connects TRBV2 to TRBJ2-2; 11 bases are shared with TRBD2. Germline CDR1 reads SNHLY; CDR2 reads FYNNEI. The CDR3 loop spans 17 amino acids. V was clipped by 11 bases and J by 1 base; unmatched bases: 12. This CDR3 is CALRELAGDRNTGELFF. CDR3 sequence (DNA): TGTGCCCTTCGGGAACTAGCGGGAGATCGGAACACCGGGGAGCTGTTTTTT.

CDR3 sequence (DNA): TGTGCCAGCAGCCGCAGTACTAGCTACGAGCAGTACTTC. It encodes CASSRSTSYEQYF. J is TRBJ2-7 and V is TRBV11-2; TRBD2 might be the D (5 bases). The CDR3 is 13 residues long. Germline CDR1 SGHAT, CDR2 FQNNGV. V was clipped by 5 bases and J by 3 bases, with 11 bases between them. Looking up the rest from reference TRBV11-2 and TRBJ2-7 gives the full variable domain: EAGVAQSPRYKIIEKRQSVAFWCNPISGHATLYWYQQILGQGPKLLIQFQNNGVVDDSQLPKDRFSAERLKGVDSTLKIQPAKLEDSAVYLCASSRSTSYEQYFGPGTRLTVT.

The V and J genes are TRBV19 and TRBJ1-4, with D unresolved. Germline V gene data show CDR1 as LNHDA and CDR2 as SQIVND (reference sequence). This CDR3 is built from 13 residues. V shed 3 bases and J shed 5 bases, with 7 bases lying between them. CDR3: CASSIKENEKLFF. CDR3 sequence (DNA): TGTGCCAGTAGTATCAAAGAGAATGAAAAACTGTTTTTT.

The chain carries TRBV27 and TRBJ2-2; a weak D match, TRBD1 (6 bases). Per germline, CDR1 MNHEY and CDR2 SMNVEV (reference sequence). The CDR3 covers 16 residues. The V and J ends lost 3 bases and 3 bases respectively, with 14 bases between them. CDR3 amino acids: CASSFNPAGDTGELFF. The CDR3 DNA is TGTGCCAGCAGTTTTAACCCCGCAGGGGACACCGGGGAGCTGTTTTTT.